This record covers a single TCR beta chain. Its antigen is not known. The CDR3 extends over 16 amino acids. Trimming stripped 1 base from V and 6 bases from J, with 17 bases between. Germline values: CDR1 SGHRS, CDR2 YFSETQ. The data originate from a study of identical twins. MiXCR, run by TCRdb on the 5' RACE reads, gives a single entry per CDR3 protein. This table has 150,000 or so distinct CDR3 sequences, around 3.4% appearing once. Overall study findings and caveats: Twin sharing of out-of-frame TCR alpha was underestimated by models in monozygotic pairs.

This receptor was taken from a man between 18 and 29 years old in good health. V is TRBV5-1 and J is TRBJ2-4; tentative D call: TRBD2 (5 bases). Sequencing was performed on memory T cells sorted from blood. This CDR3 reads CASSLSPEGRANIQYF. The CDR3 coding sequence is TGCGCCAGCAGCTTGTCGCCCGAGGGTAGGGCAAACATTCAGTACTTC. Combining the CDR3 with reference TRBV5-1 and TRBJ2-4 gives the whole variable domain KAGVTQTPRYLIKTRGQQVTLSCSPISGHRSVSWYQQTPGQGLQFLFEYFSETQRNKGNFPGRFSGRQFSNSRSEMNVSTLELGDSALYLCASSLSPEGRANIQYFGAGTRLSVL.